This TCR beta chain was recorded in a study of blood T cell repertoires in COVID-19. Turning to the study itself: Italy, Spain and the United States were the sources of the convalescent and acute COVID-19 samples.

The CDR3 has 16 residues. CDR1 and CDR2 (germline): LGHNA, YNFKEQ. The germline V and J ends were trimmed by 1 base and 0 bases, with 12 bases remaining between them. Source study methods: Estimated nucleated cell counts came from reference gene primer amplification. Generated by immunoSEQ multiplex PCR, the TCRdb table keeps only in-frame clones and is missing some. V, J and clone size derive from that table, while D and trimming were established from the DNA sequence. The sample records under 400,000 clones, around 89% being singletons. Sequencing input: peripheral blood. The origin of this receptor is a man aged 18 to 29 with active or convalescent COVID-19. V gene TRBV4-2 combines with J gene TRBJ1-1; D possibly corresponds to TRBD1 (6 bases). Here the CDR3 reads CASSQVNGGLNTEAFF. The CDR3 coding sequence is TGTGCCAGCAGCCAAGTTAATGGGGGCCTGAACACTGAAGCTTTCTTT.